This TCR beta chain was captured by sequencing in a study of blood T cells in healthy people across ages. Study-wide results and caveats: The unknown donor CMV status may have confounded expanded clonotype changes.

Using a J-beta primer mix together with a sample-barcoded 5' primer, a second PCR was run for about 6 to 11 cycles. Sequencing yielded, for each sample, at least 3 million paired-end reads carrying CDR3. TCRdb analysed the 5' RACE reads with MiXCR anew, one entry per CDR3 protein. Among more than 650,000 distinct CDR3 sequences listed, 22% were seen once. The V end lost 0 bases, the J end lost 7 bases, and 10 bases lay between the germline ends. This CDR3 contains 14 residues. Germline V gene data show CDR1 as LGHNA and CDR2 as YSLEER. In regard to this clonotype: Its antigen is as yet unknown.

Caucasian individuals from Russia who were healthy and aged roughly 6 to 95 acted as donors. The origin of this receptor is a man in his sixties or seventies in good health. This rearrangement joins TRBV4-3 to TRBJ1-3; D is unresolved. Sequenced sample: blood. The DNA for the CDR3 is TGCGCCAGCAGCCAAGATCACGCGGGGAACACCATATATTTT. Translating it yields CASSQDHAGNTIYF.